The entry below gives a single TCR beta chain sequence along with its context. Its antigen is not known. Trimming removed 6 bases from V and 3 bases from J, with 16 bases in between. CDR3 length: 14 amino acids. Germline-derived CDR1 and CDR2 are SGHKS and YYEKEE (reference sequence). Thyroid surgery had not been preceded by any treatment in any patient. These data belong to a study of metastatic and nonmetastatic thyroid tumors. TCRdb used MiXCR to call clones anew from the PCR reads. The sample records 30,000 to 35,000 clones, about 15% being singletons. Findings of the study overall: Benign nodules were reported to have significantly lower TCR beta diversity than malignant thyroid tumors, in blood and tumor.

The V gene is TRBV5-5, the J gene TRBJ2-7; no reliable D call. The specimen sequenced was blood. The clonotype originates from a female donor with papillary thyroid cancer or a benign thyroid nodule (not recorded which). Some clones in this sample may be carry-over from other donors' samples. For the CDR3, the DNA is TGTGCCAGCATCCCACGACATTGGAGCTACGAGCAGTACTTC. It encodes CASIPRHWSYEQYF. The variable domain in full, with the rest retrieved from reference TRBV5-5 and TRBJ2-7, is DAGVTQSPTHLIKTRGQQVTLRCSPISGHKSVSWYQQVLGQGPQFIFQYYEKEERGRGNFPDRFSARQFPNYSSELNVNALLLGDSALYLCASIPRHWSYEQYFGPGTRLTVT.